This note documents a single T cell receptor (beta chain) sequence. These data originate in a study of T cell changes during pregnancy in multiple sclerosis. TCRdb's table, derived via immunoSEQ multiplex PCR, lists solely in-frame clones and lacks some. The table has 93,000 or so clones, around 94% seen once; the top ten hold 0.93%. The CDR3 is made up of 14 amino acids. Trimming stripped 4 bases from V and 4 bases from J, with 14 bases between. CDR1 is SGHRS and CDR2 is YFSETQ in the germline V gene. The chain employs TRBV5-1 and TRBJ1-2; a weak D match, TRBD1 (5 bases). The sequenced sample was peripheral blood, obtained after pregnancy. The TCR was taken from a female donor with multiple sclerosis, enrolled in a pregnancy study. DNA for the CDR3: TGCGCCAGCAGCCCCGGTTCAGGGATCTATGGCTACACCTTC. Amino acids: CASSPGSGIYGYTF.